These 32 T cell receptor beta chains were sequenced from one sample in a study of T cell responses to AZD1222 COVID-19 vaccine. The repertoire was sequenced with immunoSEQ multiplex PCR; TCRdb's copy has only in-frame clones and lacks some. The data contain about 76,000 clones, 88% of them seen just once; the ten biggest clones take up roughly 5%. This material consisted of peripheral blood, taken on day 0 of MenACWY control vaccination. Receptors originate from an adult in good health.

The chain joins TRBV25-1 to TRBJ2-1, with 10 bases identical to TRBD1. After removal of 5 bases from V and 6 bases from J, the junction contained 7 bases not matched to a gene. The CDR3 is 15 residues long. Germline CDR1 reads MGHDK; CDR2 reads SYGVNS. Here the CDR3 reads CASSSGQGLPNEQFF. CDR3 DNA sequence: TGTGCCAGCAGTTCGGGACAGGGGCTGCCCAATGAGCAGTTCTTC.

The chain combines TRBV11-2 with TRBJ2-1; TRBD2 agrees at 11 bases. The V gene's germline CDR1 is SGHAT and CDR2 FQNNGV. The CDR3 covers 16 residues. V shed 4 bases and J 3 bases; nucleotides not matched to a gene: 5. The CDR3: CASSWGGTSGYNEQFF. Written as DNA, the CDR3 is TGTGCCAGCAGCTGGGGGGGGACTAGCGGCTACAATGAGCAGTTCTTC.

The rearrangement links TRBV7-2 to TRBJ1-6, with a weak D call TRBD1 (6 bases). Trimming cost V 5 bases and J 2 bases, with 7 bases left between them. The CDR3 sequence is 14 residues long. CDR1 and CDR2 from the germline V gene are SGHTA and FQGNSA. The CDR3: CASSPGAYNSPLHF. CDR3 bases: TGTGCCAGCAGCCCAGGGGCCTATAATTCACCCCTCCACTTT.

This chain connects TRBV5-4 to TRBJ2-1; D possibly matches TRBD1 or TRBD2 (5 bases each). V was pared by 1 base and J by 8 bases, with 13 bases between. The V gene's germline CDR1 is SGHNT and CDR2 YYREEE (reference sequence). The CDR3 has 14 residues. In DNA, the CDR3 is TGTGCCAGCAGCTTGAGGCAGGGAGTGGATGAGCAGTTCTTC. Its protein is CASSLRQGVDEQFF. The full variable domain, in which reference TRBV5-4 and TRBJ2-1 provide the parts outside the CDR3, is ETGVTQSPTHLIKTRGQQVTLRCSSQSGHNTVSWYQQALGQGPQFIFQYYREEENGRGNFPPRFSGLQFPNYSSELNVNALELDDSALYLCASSLRQGVDEQFFGPGTRLTVL.

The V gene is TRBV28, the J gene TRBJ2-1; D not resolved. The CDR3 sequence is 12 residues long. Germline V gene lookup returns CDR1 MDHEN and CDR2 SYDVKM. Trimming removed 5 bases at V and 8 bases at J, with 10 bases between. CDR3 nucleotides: TGTGCCAGCAGTCTCACCTTGGATGAGCAGTTCTTC. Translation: CASSLTLDEQFF.

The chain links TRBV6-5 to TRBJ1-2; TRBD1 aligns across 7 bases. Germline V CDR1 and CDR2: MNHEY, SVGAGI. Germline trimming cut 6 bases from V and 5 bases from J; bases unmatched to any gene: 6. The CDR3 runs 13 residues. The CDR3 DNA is TGTGCCAGCAGACTAGGGACAGTTTATGGCTACACCTTC. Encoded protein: CASRLGTVYGYTF.

CDR3 residues: CASSPQQGAGELFF. As DNA, the CDR3 is TGTGCCAGCTCACCCCAACAGGGGGCCGGGGAGCTGTTTTTT. The chain links TRBV18 to TRBJ2-2; 8 bases match TRBD1. Germline CDR1 KGHSH, CDR2 LQKENI. V lost 3 bases and J lost 6; bases outside the gene matches: 3. This CDR3 has 14 amino acids.

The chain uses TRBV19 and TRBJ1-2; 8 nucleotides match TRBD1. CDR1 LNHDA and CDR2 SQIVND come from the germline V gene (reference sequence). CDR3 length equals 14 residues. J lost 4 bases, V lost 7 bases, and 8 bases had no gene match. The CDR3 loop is CASTPDRGAYGYTF. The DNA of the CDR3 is TGTGCCAGTACCCCCGACAGGGGAGCCTATGGCTACACCTTC.

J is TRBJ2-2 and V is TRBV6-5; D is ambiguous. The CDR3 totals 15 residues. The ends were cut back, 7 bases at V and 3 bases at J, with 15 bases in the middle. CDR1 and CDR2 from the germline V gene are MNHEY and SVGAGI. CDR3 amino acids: CASTLRAGDTGELFF. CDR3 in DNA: TGTGCCAGCACCTTACGGGCAGGAGACACCGGGGAGCTGTTTTTT.

CDR3 region: CASSPTGLAGADTQYF. As DNA, the CDR3 is TGTGCCAGCAGTCCTACAGGACTAGCGGGAGCAGATACGCAGTATTTT. The chain couples TRBV6-4 to TRBJ2-3; 13 bases align to TRBD2. This CDR3 comprises 16 residues. Germline V gene lookup returns CDR1 MRHNA and CDR2 SNTAGT. Losses at the gene ends were 5 bases for V and 4 bases for J; bases not matched to a gene: 6.

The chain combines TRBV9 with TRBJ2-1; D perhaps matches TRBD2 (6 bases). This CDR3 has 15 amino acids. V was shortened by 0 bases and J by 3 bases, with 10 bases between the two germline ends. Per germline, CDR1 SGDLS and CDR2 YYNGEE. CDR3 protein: CASSVGDSGYNEQFF. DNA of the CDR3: TGTGCCAGCAGCGTAGGCGATAGCGGCTACAATGAGCAGTTCTTC.

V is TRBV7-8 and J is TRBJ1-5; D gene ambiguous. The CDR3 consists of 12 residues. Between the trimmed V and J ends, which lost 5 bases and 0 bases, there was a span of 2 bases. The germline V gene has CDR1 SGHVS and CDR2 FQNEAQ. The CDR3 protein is CASSRSNQPQHF. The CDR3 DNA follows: TGTGCCAGCAGCCGTAGCAATCAGCCCCAGCATTTT.

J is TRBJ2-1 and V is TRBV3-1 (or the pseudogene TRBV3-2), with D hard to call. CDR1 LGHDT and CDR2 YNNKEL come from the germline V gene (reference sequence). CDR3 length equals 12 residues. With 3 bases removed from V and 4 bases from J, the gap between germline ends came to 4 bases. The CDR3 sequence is CASSQGYNEQFF. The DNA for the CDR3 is TGTGCCAGCAGCCAGGGATACAATGAGCAGTTCTTC.

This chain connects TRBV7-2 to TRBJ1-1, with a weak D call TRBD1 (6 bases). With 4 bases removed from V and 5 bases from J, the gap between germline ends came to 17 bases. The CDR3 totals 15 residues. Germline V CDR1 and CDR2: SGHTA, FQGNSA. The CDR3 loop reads CASSSLQGGLTEAFF. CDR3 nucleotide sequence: TGTGCCAGCAGCTCATTACAGGGAGGGTTAACTGAAGCTTTCTTT. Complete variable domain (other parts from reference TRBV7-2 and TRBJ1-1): GAGVSQSPSNKVTEKGKDVELRCDPISGHTALYWYRQSLGQGLEFLIYFQGNSAPDKSGLPSDRFSAERTGGSVSTLTIQRTQQEDSAVYLCASSSLQGGLTEAFFGQGTRLTVV.

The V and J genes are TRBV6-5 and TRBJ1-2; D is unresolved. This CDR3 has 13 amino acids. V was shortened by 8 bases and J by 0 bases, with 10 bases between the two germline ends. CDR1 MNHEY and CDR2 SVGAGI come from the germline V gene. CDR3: CASALGANYGYTF. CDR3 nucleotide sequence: TGTGCCAGCGCACTTGGTGCTAACTATGGCTACACCTTC.

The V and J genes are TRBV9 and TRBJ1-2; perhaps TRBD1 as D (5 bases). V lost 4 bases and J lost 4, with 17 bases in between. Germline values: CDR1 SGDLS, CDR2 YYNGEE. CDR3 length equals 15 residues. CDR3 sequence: CASSLGSGTVYGYTF. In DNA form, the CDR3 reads TGTGCCAGCAGCCTGGGATCCGGGACTGTCTATGGCTACACCTTC.

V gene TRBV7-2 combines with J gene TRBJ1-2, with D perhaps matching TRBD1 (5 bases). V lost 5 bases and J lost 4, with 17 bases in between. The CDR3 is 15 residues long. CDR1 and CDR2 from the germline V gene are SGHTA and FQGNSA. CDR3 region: CASSTAGTAGYGYTF. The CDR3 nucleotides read TGTGCCAGCAGCACTGCCGGGACCGCAGGCTATGGCTACACCTTC. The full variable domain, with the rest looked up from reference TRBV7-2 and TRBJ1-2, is GAGVSQSPSNKVTEKGKDVELRCDPISGHTALYWYRQSLGQGLEFLIYFQGNSAPDKSGLPSDRFSAERTGGSVSTLTIQRTQQEDSAVYLCASSTAGTAGYGYTFGSGTRLTVV.

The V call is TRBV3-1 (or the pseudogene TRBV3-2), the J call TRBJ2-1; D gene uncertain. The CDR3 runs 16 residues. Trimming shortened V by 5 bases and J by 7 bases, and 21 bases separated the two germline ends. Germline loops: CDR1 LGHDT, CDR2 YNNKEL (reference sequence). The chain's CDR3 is CASSAKLLGVRNEQFF. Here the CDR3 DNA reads TGTGCCAGCAGCGCAAAGTTACTTGGGGTACGGAATGAGCAGTTCTTC.

The CDR3 DNA reads as TGTGCCACCAGTTCGAGGGACTACGGAAATGAGCAGTTCTTC. It encodes CATSSRDYGNEQFF. The rearrangement joins TRBV24-1 to TRBJ2-1; TRBD2 matches 7 bases. The CDR3 contains 14 residues. The V and J ends lost 6 bases and 7 bases, in that order; junction bases with no gene match: 8. In germline, CDR1 is KGHDR, CDR2 SFDVKD.

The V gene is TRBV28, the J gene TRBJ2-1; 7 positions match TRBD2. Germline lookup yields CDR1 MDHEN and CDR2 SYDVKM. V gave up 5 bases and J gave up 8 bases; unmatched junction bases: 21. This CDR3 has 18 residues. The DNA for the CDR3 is TGTGCCAGCAGTGCAACCCCCCTCGTGGGGGGGAAGATCGATGAGCAGTTCTTC. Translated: CASSATPLVGGKIDEQFF.

DNA for the CDR3: TGTGCCAGCAGCCCATCTTTGAGGCGGGGGGACGAGCAGTACTTC. Translated: CASSPSLRRGDEQYF. This chain links TRBV7-6 with TRBJ2-7, with TRBD2 identical over 8 bases. Looked up from germline, CDR1 is SGHVS and CDR2 is FNYEAQ. Germline trimming cut 5 bases from V and 5 bases from J; bases unmatched to any gene: 11. This CDR3 has 15 residues.

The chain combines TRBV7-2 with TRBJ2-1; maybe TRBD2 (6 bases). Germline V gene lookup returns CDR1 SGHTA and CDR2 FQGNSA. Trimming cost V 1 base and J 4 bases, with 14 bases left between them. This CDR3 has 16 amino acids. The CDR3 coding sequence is TGTGCCAGCAGCTTAGTTGCGGGATTATGGTACAATGAGCAGTTCTTC. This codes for CASSLVAGLWYNEQFF.

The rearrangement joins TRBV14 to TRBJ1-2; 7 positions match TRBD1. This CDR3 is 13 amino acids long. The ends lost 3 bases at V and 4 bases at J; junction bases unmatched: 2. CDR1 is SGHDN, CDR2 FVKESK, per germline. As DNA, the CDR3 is TGTGCCAGCAGCCATGGGACAGTCTATGGCTACACCTTC. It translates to CASSHGTVYGYTF. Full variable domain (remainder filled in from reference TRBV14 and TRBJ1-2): EAGVTQFPSHSVIEKGQTVTLRCDPISGHDNLYWYRRVMGKEIKFLLHFVKESKQDESGMPNNRFLAERTGGTYSTLKVQPAELEDSGVYFCASSHGTVYGYTFGSGTRLTVV.

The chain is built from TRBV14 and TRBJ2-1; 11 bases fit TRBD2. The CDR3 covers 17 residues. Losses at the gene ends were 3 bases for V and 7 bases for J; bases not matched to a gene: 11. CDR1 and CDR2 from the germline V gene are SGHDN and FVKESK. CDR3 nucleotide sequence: TGTGCCAGCAGCCACCATGGTAGCGGGAGGGTGGCAAATGAGCAGTTCTTC. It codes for CASSHHGSGRVANEQFF.

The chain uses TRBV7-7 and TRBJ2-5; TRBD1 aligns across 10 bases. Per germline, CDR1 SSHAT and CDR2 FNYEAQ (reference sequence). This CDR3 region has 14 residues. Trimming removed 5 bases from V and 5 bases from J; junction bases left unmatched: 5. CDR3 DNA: TGTGCCAGCAGCCGACGGGGACAGGGGGAGACCCAGTACTTC. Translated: CASSRRGQGETQYF.

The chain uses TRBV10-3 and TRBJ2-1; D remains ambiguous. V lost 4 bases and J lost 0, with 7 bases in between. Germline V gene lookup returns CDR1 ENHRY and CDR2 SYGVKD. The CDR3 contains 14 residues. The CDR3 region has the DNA TGTGCCATCAGTGGACCGAGCTCCTACAATGAGCAGTTCTTC. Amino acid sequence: CAISGPSSYNEQFF.

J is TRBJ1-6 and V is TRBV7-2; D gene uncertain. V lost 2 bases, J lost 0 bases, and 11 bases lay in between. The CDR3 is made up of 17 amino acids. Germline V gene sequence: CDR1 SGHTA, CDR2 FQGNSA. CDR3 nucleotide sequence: TGTGCCAGCAGCTTATACAATGACTTCTCCTATAATTCACCCCTCCACTTT. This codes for CASSLYNDFSYNSPLHF.

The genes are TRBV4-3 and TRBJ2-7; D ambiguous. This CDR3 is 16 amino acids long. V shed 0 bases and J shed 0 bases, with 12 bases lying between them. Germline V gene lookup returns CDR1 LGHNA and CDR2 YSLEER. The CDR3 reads CASSQDRQIPSYEQYF. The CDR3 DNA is TGCGCCAGCAGCCAAGATCGTCAGATCCCCTCCTACGAGCAGTACTTC.

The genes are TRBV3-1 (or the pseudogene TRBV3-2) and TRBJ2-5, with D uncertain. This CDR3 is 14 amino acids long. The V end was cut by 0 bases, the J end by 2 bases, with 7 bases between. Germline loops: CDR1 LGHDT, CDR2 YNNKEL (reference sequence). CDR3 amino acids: CASSQDSRQETQYF. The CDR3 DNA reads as TGTGCCAGCAGCCAAGATTCCAGGCAAGAGACCCAGTACTTC.

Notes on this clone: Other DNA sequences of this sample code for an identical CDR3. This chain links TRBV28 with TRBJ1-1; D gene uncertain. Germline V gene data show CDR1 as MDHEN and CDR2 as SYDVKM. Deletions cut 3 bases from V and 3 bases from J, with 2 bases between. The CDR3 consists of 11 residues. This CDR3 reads CASSFYTEAFF. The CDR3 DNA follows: TGTGCCAGCAGTTTCTACACTGAAGCTTTCTTT.

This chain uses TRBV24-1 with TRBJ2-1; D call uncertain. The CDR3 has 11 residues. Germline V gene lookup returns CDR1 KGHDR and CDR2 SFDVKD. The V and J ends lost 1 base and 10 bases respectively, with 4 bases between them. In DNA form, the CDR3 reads TGTGCCACCAGTGATTTACGAGAGCAGTTCTTC. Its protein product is CATSDLREQFF.

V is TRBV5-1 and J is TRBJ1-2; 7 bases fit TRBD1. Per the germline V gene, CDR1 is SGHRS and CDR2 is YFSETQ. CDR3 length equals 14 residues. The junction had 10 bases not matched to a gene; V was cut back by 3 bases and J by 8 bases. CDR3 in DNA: TGCGCCAGCAGCTACAGGGGCCAGAATGACGGCTACACCTTC. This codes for CASSYRGQNDGYTF.